The present TCR beta chain was sequenced within a study of blood T cells in healthy people across ages. The study, taken as a whole, reports: Measured against age, TCR beta diversity per million T cells decreased in a roughly linear manner.

Using a J-beta primer mix together with a sample-barcoded 5' primer, a second PCR was run for about 6 to 11 cycles. TCRdb re-called the 5' RACE reads through MiXCR, storing one row per CDR3 protein. The sample has approximately 820,000 distinct CDR3 sequences, roughly 44% seen once. PBMCs were isolated at a quantity of at least 6 million per sample. Points on this clonotype: No antigen is known for it. Germline and junction disagree at one end, which may indicate a read error.

The CDR3 has 13 residues. The germline gives CDR1 SGHTA, CDR2 FQGNSA. The origin of this receptor is a man in his 60s in good health. This chain uses TRBV7-2 with TRBJ2-7, with a possible D match to TRBD1 (6 bases). With the DNA end fitting TRBJ2-5 better, the J assignment may be wrong. Sample: blood. The CDR3 loop reads CVSSLGGKETQYF. In DNA, the CDR3 is TGTGTCAGCAGCTTAGGGGGAAAAGAGACCCAGTACTTC.